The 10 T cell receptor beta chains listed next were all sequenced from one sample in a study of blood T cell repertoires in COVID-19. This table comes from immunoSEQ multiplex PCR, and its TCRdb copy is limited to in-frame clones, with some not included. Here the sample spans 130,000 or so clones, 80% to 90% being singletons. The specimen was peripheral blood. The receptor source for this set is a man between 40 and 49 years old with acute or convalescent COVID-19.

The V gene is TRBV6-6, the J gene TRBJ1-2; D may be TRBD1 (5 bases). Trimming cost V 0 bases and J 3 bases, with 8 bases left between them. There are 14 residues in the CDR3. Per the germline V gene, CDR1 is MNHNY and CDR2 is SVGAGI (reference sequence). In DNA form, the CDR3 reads TGTGCCAGCAGTTACTCAGGGGAGGACTATGGCTACACCTTC. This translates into CASSYSGEDYGYTF.

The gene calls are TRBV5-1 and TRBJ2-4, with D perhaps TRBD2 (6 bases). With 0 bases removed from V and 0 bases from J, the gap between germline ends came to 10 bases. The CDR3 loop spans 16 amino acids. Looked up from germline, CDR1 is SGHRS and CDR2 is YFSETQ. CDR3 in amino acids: CASSLGGLVAKNIQYF. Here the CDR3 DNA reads TGCGCCAGCAGCTTGGGGGGACTGGTAGCCAAAAACATTCAGTACTTC.

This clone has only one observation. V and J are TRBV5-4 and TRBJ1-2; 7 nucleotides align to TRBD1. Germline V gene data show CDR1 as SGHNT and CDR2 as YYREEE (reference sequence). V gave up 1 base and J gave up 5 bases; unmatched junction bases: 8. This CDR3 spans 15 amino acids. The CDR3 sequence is CASSLIFDREYGYTF. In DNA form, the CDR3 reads TGTGCCAGCAGCTTGATTTTCGACAGGGAATATGGCTACACCTTC.

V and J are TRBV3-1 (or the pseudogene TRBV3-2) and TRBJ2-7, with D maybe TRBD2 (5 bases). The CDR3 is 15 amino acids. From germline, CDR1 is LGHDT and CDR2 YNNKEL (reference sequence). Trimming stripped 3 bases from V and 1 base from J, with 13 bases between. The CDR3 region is CASSQGIAPSYEQYF. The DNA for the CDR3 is TGTGCCAGCAGCCAGGGTATAGCGCCGTCCTACGAGCAGTACTTC.

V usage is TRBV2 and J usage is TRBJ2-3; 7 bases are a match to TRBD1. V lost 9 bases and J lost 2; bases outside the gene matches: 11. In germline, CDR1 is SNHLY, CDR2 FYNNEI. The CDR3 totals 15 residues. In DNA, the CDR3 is TGTGCCAGTCGCCATCCGACAGGGACCACAGATACGCAGTATTTT. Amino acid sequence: CASRHPTGTTDTQYF. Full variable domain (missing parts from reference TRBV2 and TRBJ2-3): EPEVTQTPSHQVTQMGQEVILRCVPISNHLYFYWYRQILGQKVEFLVSFYNNEISEKSEIFDDQFSVERPDGSNFTLKIRSTKLEDSAMYFCASRHPTGTTDTQYFGPGTRLTVL.

This CDR3 is CASSRGPWDEQFF. The CDR3 nucleotides are TGTGCCAGCAGTCGAGGGCCATGGGATGAGCAGTTCTTC. This chain joins TRBV27 and TRBJ2-1; a weak D match, TRBD2 (5 bases). There are 13 residues in the CDR3. Trimming took off 5 bases at V and 8 bases at J, with 13 bases between the two ends. Germline V lookup: CDR1 MNHEY, CDR2 SMNVEV (reference sequence).

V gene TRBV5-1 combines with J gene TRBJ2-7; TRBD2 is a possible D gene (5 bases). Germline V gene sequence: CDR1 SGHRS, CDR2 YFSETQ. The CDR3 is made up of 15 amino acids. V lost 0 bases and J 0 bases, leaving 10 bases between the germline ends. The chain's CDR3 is CASSLGGLSSYEQYF. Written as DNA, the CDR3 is TGCGCCAGCAGCTTGGGCGGGTTGAGCTCCTACGAGCAGTACTTC.

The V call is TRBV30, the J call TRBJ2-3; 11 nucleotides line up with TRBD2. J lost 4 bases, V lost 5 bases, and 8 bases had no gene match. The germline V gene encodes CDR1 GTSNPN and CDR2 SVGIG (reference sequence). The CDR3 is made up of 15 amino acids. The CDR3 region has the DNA TGTGCCTGGGTTATAGCGGGAGGGCCCGCAGATACGCAGTATTTT. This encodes CAWVIAGGPADTQYF.

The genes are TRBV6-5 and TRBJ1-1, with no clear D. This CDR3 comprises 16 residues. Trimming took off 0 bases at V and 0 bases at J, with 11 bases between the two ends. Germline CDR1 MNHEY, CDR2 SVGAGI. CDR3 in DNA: TGTGCCAGCAGTTACTCGACGGGAAGGGTGAACACTGAAGCTTTCTTT. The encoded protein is CASSYSTGRVNTEAFF.

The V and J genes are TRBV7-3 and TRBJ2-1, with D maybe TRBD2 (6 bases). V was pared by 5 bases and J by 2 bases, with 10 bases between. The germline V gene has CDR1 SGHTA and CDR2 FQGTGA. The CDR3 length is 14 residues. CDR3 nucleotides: TGTGCCAGCAGCAGGGGACTGGCCTACAATGAGCAGTTCTTC. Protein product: CASSRGLAYNEQFF.